This T cell receptor (beta chain) was profiled in a study of shared clonotypes between healthy human individuals. V shed 3 bases and J shed 3 bases, with 8 bases lying between them. Germline V gene lookup returns CDR1 GTSNPN and CDR2 SVGIG (reference sequence). This CDR3 contains 12 residues. Naive CD45RA+ and memory CD45RA-negative subsets were split from CD4+ cells. Assay: immunoSEQ multiplex PCR; the TCRdb copy retains only in-frame clones and omits some. The profile shows roughly 2.5 million clones, approximately 94% of them singletons. Notes on this clone: No antigen is known for it.

Whole-study findings and limits: Depth was large, yet rarefaction showed that sorted-subset sequencing was incomplete.

The TCR originated in a man aged 18 to 35 in good health. V and J are TRBV30 and TRBJ1-2, with D uncertain. The sequencing input was naive CD4+ T cells sorted from blood. Noted subset: CD45RA+ positively selected. In nucleotides, the CDR3 is TGTGCCTGGAGGGCCCAGTACTATGGCTACACCTTC. Protein sequence: CAWRAQYYGYTF.